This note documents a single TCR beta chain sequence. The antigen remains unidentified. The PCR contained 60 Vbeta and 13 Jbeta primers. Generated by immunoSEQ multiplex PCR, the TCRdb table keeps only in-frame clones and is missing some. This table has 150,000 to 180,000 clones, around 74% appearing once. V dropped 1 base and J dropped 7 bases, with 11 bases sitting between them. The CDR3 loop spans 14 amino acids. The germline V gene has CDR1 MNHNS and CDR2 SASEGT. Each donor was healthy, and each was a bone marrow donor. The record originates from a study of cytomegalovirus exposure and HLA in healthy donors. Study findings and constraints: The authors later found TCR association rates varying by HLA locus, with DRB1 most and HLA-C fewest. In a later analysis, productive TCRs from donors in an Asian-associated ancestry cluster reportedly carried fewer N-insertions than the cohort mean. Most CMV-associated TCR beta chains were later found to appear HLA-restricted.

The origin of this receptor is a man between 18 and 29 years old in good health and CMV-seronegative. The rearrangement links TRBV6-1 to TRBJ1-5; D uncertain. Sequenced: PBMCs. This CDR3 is CASSEGGQVQPQHF. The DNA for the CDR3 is TGTGCCAGCAGTGAAGGAGGGCAAGTCCAGCCCCAGCATTTT.